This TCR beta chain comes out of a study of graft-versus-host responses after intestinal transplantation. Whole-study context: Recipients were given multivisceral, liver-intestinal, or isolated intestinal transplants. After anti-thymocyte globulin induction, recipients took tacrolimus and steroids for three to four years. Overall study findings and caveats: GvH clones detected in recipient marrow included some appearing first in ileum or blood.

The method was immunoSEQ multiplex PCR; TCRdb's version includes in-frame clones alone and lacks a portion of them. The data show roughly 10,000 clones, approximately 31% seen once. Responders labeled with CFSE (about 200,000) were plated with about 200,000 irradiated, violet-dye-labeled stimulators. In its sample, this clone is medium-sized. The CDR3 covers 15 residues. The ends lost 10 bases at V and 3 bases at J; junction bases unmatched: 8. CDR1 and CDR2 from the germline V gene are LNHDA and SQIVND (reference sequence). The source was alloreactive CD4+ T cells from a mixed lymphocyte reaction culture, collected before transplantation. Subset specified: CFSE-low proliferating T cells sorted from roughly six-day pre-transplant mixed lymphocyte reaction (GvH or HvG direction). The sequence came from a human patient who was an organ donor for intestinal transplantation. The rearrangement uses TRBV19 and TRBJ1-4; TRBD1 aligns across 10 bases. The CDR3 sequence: CATSDRGLANEKLFF. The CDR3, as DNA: TGTGCCACTTCCGACAGGGGGCTTGCTAATGAAAAACTGTTTTTT.